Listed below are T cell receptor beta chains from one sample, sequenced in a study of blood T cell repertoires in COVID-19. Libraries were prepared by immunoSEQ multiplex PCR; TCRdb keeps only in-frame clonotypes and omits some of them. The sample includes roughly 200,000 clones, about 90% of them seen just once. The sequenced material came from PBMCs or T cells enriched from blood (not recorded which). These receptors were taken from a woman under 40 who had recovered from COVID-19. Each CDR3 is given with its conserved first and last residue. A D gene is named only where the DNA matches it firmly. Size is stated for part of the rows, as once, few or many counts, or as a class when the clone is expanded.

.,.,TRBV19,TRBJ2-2,CASSLTGTGELFF,TGTGCCAGTAGCTTGACAGGAACCGGGGAGCTGTTTTTT
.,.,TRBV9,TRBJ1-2,CASSVGRDNGYTF,TGTGCCAGCAGCGTAGGTCGGGACAATGGCTACACCTTC
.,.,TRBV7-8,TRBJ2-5,CASTPVQYQETQYF,TGTGCCAGCACCCCCGTCCAGTACCAAGAGACCCAGTACTTC
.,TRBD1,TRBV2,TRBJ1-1,CASSLGQGNTEAFF,TGTGCCAGCAGCCTAGGACAGGGGAACACTGAAGCTTTCTTT
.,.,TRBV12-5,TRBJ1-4,CASGTGGADEKLFF,TGTGCTAGTGGGACGGGGGGGGCAGATGAAAAACTGTTTTTT
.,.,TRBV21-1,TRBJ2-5,CASSRTGKETQYF,TGTGCCAGCAGCAGGACAGGGAAGGAGACCCAGTACTTC
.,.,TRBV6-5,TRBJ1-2,CASRTTGGNGYTF,TGTGCCAGCAGGACAACGGGGGGGAATGGCTACACCTTC
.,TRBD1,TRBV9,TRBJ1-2,CASSVAGTGVNYGYTF,TGTGCCAGCAGCGTAGCTGGGACAGGGGTCAACTATGGCTACACCTTC
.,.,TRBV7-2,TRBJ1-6,CASSLGQSYNSPLHF,TGTGCCAGCAGCTTAGGACAAAGCTATAATTCACCCCTCCACTTT
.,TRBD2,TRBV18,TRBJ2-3,CASSPRTSGSTDTQYF,TGTGCCAGCTCACCTCGGACTAGCGGGAGCACAGATACGCAGTATTTT
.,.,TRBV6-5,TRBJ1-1,CASSSTGSRGTEAFF,TGTGCCAGCAGTTCGACAGGCTCCCGAGGCACTGAAGCTTTCTTT
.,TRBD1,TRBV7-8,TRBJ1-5,CASSSKTGGSNQPQHF,TGTGCCAGCAGCTCGAAAACAGGGGGCAGCAATCAGCCCCAGCATTTT
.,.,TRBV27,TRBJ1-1,CASSKPGENEAFF,TGTGCCAGCAGTAAGCCCGGAGAGAATGAAGCTTTCTTT
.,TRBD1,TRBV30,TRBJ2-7,CAWRLQGFRHEQYF,TGTGCCTGGAGACTACAGGGGTTTAGGCACGAGCAGTACTTC
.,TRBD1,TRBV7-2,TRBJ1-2,CASSLYERLGTGYGYTF,TGTGCCAGCAGCTTATATGAAAGGCTAGGGACAGGCTATGGCTACACCTTC
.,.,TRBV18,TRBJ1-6,CASSPTAGLSVSPLHF,TGTGCCAGCTCACCAACGGCAGGACTTTCGGTGTCACCCCTCCACTTT
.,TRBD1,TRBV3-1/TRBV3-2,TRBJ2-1,CASSGTGFYNEQFF,TGTGCCAGCAGCGGGACAGGGTTCTACAATGAGCAGTTCTTC
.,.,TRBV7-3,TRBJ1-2,CASSLNPKPGTNNGYTF,TGTGCCAGCAGCTTAAATCCCAAGCCCGGGACAAACAATGGCTACACCTTC
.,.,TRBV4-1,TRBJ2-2,CASSQETGSFTGELFF,TGCGCCAGCAGCCAAGAAACGGGGAGCTTCACCGGGGAGCTGTTTTTT
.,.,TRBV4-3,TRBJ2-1,CASSQGRILEAWSEQFF,TGCGCCAGCAGCCAAGGTAGAATCTTAGAAGCGTGGAGTGAGCAGTTCTTC
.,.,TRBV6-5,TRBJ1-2,CASSQQGHGYTF,TGTGCCAGCAGTCAACAGGGACATGGCTACACCTTC
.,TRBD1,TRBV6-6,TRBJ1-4,CASSSLTGGGEKLFF,TGTGCCAGCAGTTCCCTGACAGGGGGGGGTGAAAAACTGTTTTTT
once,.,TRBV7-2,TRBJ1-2,CASSRGTDANYGYTF,TGTGCCAGCAGCCGGGGGACGGACGCTAACTATGGCTACACCTTC
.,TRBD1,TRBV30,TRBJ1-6,CAWNSGQGVNSPLHF,TGTGCCTGGAACTCGGGACAGGGTGTTAATTCACCCCTCCACTTT
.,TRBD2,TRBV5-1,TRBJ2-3,CASGLAASTDTQYF,TGCGCCAGCGGACTAGCGGCTAGCACAGATACGCAGTATTTT
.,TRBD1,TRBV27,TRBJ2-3,CASSPRTGSTQYF,TGTGCCAGCAGTCCCCGGACAGGGTCTACGCAGTATTTT
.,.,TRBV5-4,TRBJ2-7,CASSLGGSSSYEQYF,TGTGCCAGCAGCTTGGGTGGGAGTAGCTCCTACGAGCAGTACTTC
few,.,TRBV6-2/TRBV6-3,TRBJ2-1,CASSGSHEQFF,TGTGCCAGCAGTGGGAGCCATGAGCAGTTCTTC
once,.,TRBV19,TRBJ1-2,CASTVGQLLYGYTF,TGTGCCAGTACCGTTGGACAGTTACTCTATGGCTACACCTTC
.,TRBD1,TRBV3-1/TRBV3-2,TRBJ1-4,CASSQDGKQGWEKLFF,TGTGCCAGCAGCCAAGACGGGAAACAGGGGTGGGAAAAACTGTTTTTT
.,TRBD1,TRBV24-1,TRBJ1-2,CATSDSGTGHGYTF,TGTGCCACCAGTGATTCCGGGACAGGGCATGGCTACACCTTC
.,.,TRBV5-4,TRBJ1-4,CASSLPNEKLFF,TGTGCCAGCAGCTTGCCGAATGAAAAACTGTTTTTT
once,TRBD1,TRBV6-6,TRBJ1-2,CASSYGQGVPYGYTF,TGTGCCAGCAGTTACGGACAGGGTGTGCCCTATGGCTACACCTTC
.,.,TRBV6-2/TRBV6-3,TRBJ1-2,CASSYLPDSNYGYTF,TGTGCCAGCAGTTACTTACCAGACAGTAACTATGGCTACACCTTC
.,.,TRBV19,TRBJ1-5,CASSIEGQPQHF,TGTGCCAGTAGTATAGAGGGCCAGCCCCAGCATTTT
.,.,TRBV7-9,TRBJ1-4,CASSFSGTNEKLFF,TGTGCCAGCAGCTTCTCAGGAACTAATGAAAAACTGTTTTTT
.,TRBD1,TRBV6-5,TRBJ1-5,CASRGQGAHQPQHF,TGTGCCAGCAGGGGACAGGGAGCCCATCAGCCCCAGCATTTT
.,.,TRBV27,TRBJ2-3,CASSFGRVTDTQYF,TGTGCCAGCAGTTTCGGCAGGGTCACAGATACGCAGTATTTT
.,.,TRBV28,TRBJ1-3,CASKEGSNTIYF,TGTGCCAGCAAGGAGGGAAGCAACACCATATATTTT
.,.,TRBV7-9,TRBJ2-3,CASSLDWASTDTQYF,TGTGCCAGCAGCTTAGATTGGGCTAGCACAGATACGCAGTATTTT
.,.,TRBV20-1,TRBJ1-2,CSASLAGNYGYTF,TGCAGTGCTAGTTTAGCGGGCAACTATGGCTACACCTTC
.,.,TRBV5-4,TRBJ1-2,CASSLPAGKRNGYTF,TGTGCCAGCAGCTTGCCGGCAGGTAAAAGGAATGGCTACACCTTC
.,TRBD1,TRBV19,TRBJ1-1,CASSTQGEMNTEAFF,TGTGCCAGTAGTACCCAGGGGGAAATGAACACTGAAGCTTTCTTT
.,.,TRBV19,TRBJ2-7,CASSIAGEIGSYEQYF,TGTGCCAGTAGTATAGCGGGGGAGATAGGGTCCTACGAGCAGTACTTC
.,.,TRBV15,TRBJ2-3,CATSRLAVTQYF,TGTGCCACCAGCAGACTAGCTGTTACGCAGTATTTT
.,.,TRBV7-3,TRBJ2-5,CASSLRAGFQETQYF,TGTGCCAGCAGCTTAAGGGCAGGGTTCCAAGAGACCCAGTACTTC
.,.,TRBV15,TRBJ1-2,CATSREETQWDYGYTF,TGTGCCACCAGCAGAGAGGAGACGCAATGGGACTATGGCTACACCTTC
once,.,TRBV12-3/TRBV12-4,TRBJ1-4,CASSLQTNEKLFF,TGTGCCAGCAGTTTACAAACTAATGAAAAACTGTTTTTT
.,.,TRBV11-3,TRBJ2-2,CASNGGNTGELFF,TGTGCCAGCAACGGAGGAAACACCGGGGAGCTGTTTTTT
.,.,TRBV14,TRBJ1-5,CASSRSGEGQPQHF,TGTGCCAGCAGTCGATCAGGGGAAGGGCAGCCCCAGCATTTT
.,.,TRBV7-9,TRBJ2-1,CASSTQGSSSYNEQFF,TGTGCCAGCAGCACGCAGGGGTCGAGCTCCTACAATGAGCAGTTCTTC
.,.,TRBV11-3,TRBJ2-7,CASTQGDEQYF,TGTGCCAGCACTCAAGGGGACGAGCAGTACTTC
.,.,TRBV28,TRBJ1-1,CASSYSDSRNTEAFF,TGTGCCAGCAGTTATTCGGACAGCCGGAACACTGAAGCTTTCTTT
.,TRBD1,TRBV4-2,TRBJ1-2,CASSSGQGADYGYTF,TGTGCCAGCAGCTCCGGGCAGGGGGCCGACTATGGCTACACCTTC
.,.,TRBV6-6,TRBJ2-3,CASSYGLGDYGDTQYF,TGTGCCAGCAGTTATGGTTTGGGCGACTATGGAGATACGCAGTATTTT
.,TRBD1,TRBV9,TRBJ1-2,CASSVGDRLNYGYTF,TGTGCCAGCAGCGTAGGGGACAGGCTAAACTATGGCTACACCTTC
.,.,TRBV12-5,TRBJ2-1,CASGSQGSSYNEQFF,TGTGCTAGTGGTTCCCAGGGAAGCTCCTACAATGAGCAGTTCTTC
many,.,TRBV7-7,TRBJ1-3,CASSLTQGSGNTIYF,TGTGCCAGCAGCTTAACTCAGGGCTCTGGAAACACCATATATTTT
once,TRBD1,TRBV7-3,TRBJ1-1,CASSWGQGGNTEAFF,TGTGCCAGCAGCTGGGGACAGGGTGGGAACACTGAAGCTTTCTTT